The 18 T cell receptor beta chains presented below share a single source sample, sequenced in a study of T cells in Graves' hyperthyroidism and ophthalmopathy (dated by TCRdb to the late 2010s). Library preparation used multiplex PCR. Sequencing took place on an Illumina HiSeq 2000. The TCR beta CDR3 regions were amplified from RNA transcripts. The first round of RT-PCR for the TCR CDR3 was performed with the HTBI primer set and the Qiagen OneStep RT-PCR kit. The public reads were quality trimmed at Q25 with fastp and then assembled into clones with MiXCR by TCRdb, keeping productive beta chains. Entries that share a CDR3 protein sequence are merged under the most common genes and DNA. The sample table shows 700,000 to 950,000 distinct CDR3 sequences, and 35% are seen once. Clones ranked in the top ten supply less than 40% of the sample. Sequencing used blood. These receptors were obtained from a woman aged 40 to 55 with Graves' hyperthyroidism.

This clonotype was found many times. This chain joins TRBV10-3 and TRBJ1-3; 7 nucleotides align to TRBD1. This CDR3 region has 16 residues. Germline V gives CDR1 ENHRY, CDR2 SYGVKD. The ends lost 5 bases at V and 0 bases at J; junction bases unmatched: 7. This CDR3 reads CAISSTDRPSGNTIYF. The CDR3 region has the DNA TGTGCCATCAGTTCTACGGACAGGCCCTCTGGAAACACCATATATTTT.

This chain uses TRBV5-1 with TRBJ1-2; weak D call: TRBD1 (5 bases). Trimming removed 0 bases at V and 0 bases at J, with 12 bases between. This CDR3 is built from 16 residues. Germline lookup yields CDR1 SGHRS and CDR2 YFSETQ. The CDR3 loop is CASSLGTSGANYGYTF. The CDR3, as DNA: TGCGCCAGCAGCTTGGGGACATCGGGAGCTAACTATGGCTACACCTTC.

The chain carries TRBV11-2 and TRBJ2-6, with TRBD1 identical over 9 bases. V lost 5 bases, J lost 2 bases, and 7 bases stayed unmatched. From germline, CDR1 is SGHAT and CDR2 FQNNGV. This CDR3 is 17 amino acids long. This chain's CDR3 is CASSPRDRVTGANVLTF. The CDR3 DNA sequence: TGTGCCAGCAGCCCTAGGGACAGGGTAACTGGGGCCAACGTCCTGACTTTC.

This clonotype was detected a few times. The genes are TRBV5-1 and TRBJ2-7; a possible D gene is TRBD2 (6 bases). V lost 0 bases, J lost 8 bases, and 15 bases lay in between. The CDR3 totals 14 residues. Germline V gives CDR1 SGHRS, CDR2 YFSETQ. CDR3 nucleotide sequence: TGCGCCAGCAGCTTGGGCGGGACCTCGGATCAGCAGTACTTC. This gives the protein CASSLGGTSDQQYF.

This rearrangement joins TRBV6-1 to TRBJ1-2; D uncertain. CDR3 size: 14 residues. V shed 7 bases and J shed 5 bases, with 17 bases lying between them. The V gene's germline CDR1 is MNHNS and CDR2 SASEGT. This chain's CDR3 is CASKDNHLKYGYTF. The CDR3 DNA is TGTGCCAGCAAGGATAACCATTTGAAATATGGCTACACCTTC.

The rearrangement joins TRBV6-1 to TRBJ1-2; TRBD1 matches at 8 bases. The V segment lost 5 bases and the J segment 4 bases; nucleotides outside the gene matches: 9. From germline, CDR1 is MNHNS and CDR2 SASEGT. This CDR3 has 15 amino acids. CDR3 nucleotide sequence: TGTGCCAGCAGTTCCGGGACAGGAAACTTCTATGGCTACACCTTC. Translating gives CASSSGTGNFYGYTF.

This clonotype was observed at least ten times. This chain connects TRBV19 to TRBJ1-1; 7 bases line up with TRBD1. The ends lost 7 bases at V and 1 base at J; junction bases unmatched: 6. This CDR3 contains 14 residues. The germline V gene has CDR1 LNHDA and CDR2 SQIVND (reference sequence). CDR3 nucleotides: TGTGCCAGTATCGACAGGGCGGAGAACACTGAAGCTTTCTTT. Residues: CASIDRAENTEAFF.

A note on this clonotype: Possible read error: a much larger clone is one base away. This chain links TRBV29-1 with TRBJ2-5, with a possible D match to TRBD1 (6 bases). This CDR3 comprises 13 residues. The germline CDR1 and CDR2 sequences are SQVTM and ANQGSEA. The CDR3 loop reads CSGEPQGPETQYF. The CDR3 DNA is TGCAGCGGTGAACCACAGGGCCCGGAGACCCAGTACTTC.

This clonotype appeared a few times. The chain recombines TRBV6-2 or TRBV6-3 with TRBJ2-2; D is unresolved. Germline CDR1 reads MNHEY; CDR2 reads SVGEGT. The CDR3 covers 16 residues. V lost 5 bases and J 0 bases, leaving 13 bases between the germline ends. CDR3 DNA sequence: TGTGCCAGCAGTCCCTGGGATCCGACGAACACCGGGGAGCTGTTTTTT. Its translation is CASSPWDPTNTGELFF.

This clonotype was seen repeatedly, ten times or more. V usage is TRBV7-9 and J usage is TRBJ1-5; D ambiguous. CDR1 and CDR2 from the germline V gene are SEHNR and FQNEAQ (reference sequence). The CDR3 contains 14 residues. V lost 5 bases and J 4 bases, leaving 12 bases between the germline ends. The CDR3 DNA reads as TGTGCCAGCAGCGCGAGGGAGGAGAATCAGCCCCAGCATTTT. As protein: CASSAREENQPQHF.

In this sample, this clonotype turned up many times. V and J are TRBV14 and TRBJ1-1, with D perhaps matching TRBD1 (6 bases). V lost 4 bases to trimming and J lost 8 bases, with 14 bases between them. Germline assignment: CDR1 SGHDN and CDR2 FVKESK. CDR3 length equals 13 residues. CDR3 bases: TGTGCCAGCAGCCGAATTGAGACAGGAGAAGCTTTCTTT. This encodes CASSRIETGEAFF.

This clonotype has ten or more counts. The chain uses TRBV20-1 and TRBJ1-4; possible D gene TRBD1, 6 bases. Trimming shortened V by 4 bases and J by 8 bases, and 14 bases separated the two germline ends. Germline loops: CDR1 DFQATT, CDR2 SNEGSKA (reference sequence). CDR3 length: 13 residues. CDR3: CSAIPRGEEKLFF. CDR3 in DNA: TGCAGTGCTATCCCCAGGGGAGAGGAAAAACTGTTTTTT.

The CDR3 DNA sequence: TGTGCCAGCAGCCCGGCAGGGCCGGACACTGAAGCTTTCTTT. Its protein is CASSPAGPDTEAFF. The chain couples TRBV11-2 to TRBJ1-1; perhaps TRBD1 as D (5 bases). Per germline, CDR1 SGHAT and CDR2 FQNNGV. Between the trimmed V and J ends, which lost 5 bases and 3 bases, there was a span of 13 bases. This CDR3 comprises 14 residues.

As for this clonotype: The germline gene is not matched at one end of the junction; a read error may be the cause. The J gene is TRBJ2-7, the V gene TRBV7-7, with D perhaps matching TRBD2 (7 bases). The germline V gene encodes CDR1 SSHAT and CDR2 FNYEAQ (reference sequence). The CDR3 is 14 residues long. Here the CDR3 DNA reads TGTGCTAGCAGCTTTATCCCGGGGGGCAACGAGCAGTACTTC. Protein: CASSFIPGGNEQYF.

CDR3 coding DNA: TGTGCCAGTAGTATCCACGGACAGGGGGAGACCTACGAGCAGTACTTC. Translating it yields CASSIHGQGETYEQYF. V gene TRBV19 combines with J gene TRBJ2-7, with 10 nucleotides matching TRBD1. After removal of 3 bases from V and 2 bases from J, the junction contained 7 bases not matched to a gene. CDR3 length: 16 residues. Per germline, CDR1 LNHDA and CDR2 SQIVND (reference sequence).

In this sample, this clonotype turned up many times. The J gene is TRBJ1-2, the V gene TRBV4-3, with D unresolved. V was trimmed by 3 bases and J by 2 bases, leaving 4 bases between them. From germline, CDR1 is LGHNA and CDR2 YSLEER. CDR3 length equals 12 residues. CDR3 coding DNA: TGCGCCAGCAGCCACCTCAACTATGGCTACACCTTC. It codes for CASSHLNYGYTF.

The rearrangement uses TRBV12-3 or TRBV12-4 and TRBJ1-3; D is unclear. This CDR3 comprises 13 residues. V dropped 3 bases and J dropped 5 bases, with 8 bases sitting between them. For the CDR3, the DNA is TGTGCCAGCAGTTTGGGGATTAGAAACACCATATATTTT. It specifies CASSLGIRNTIYF.

This chain links TRBV9 with TRBJ2-7; 12 bases are a match to TRBD2. The CDR3 totals 14 residues. CDR1 SGDLS and CDR2 YYNGEE come from the germline V gene. V shed 0 bases and J 5 bases; nucleotides not matched to a gene: 0. This CDR3 reads CASSVGLAGDEQYF. The DNA for the CDR3 is TGTGCCAGCAGCGTAGGACTAGCGGGAGACGAGCAGTACTTC.